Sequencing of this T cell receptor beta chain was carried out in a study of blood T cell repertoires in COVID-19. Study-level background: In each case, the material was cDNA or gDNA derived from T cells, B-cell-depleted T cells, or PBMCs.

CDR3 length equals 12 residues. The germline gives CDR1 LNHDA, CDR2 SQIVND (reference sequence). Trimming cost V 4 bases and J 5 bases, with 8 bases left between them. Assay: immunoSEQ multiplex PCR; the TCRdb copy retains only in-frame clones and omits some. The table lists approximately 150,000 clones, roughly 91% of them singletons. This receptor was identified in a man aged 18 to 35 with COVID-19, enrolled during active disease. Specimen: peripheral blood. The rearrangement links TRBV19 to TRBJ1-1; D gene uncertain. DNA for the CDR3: TGTGCCAGTAGTAAGCGATTTACTGAAGCTTTCTTT. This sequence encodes CASSKRFTEAFF. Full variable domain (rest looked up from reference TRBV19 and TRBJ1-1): DGGITQSPKYLFRKEGQNVTLSCEQNLNHDAMYWYRQDPGQGLRLIYYSQIVNDFQKGDIAEGYSVSREKKESFPLTVTSAQKNPTAFYLCASSKRFTEAFFGQGTRLTVV.